This T cell receptor (beta chain) was sequenced during a study of shared clonotypes between healthy human individuals. Overall study results and limits: Sequencing depth was a factor that was expected to affect clonotype sharing among donors.

With respect to this clone: Its antigen remains unknown.

The ends lost 9 bases at V and 4 bases at J; junction bases unmatched: 9. This CDR3 is 15 amino acids long. The germline gives CDR1 MNHEY, CDR2 SMNVEV (reference sequence). Each cell subset's genomic DNA was divided evenly among several immunoSEQ plates. Sequencing was performed with immunoSEQ multiplex PCR; in TCRdb, only in-frame clones are kept and a portion is missing. Among some 480,000 clones, roughly 85% were seen once, and the ten largest hold more than 10%. This clonotype was sampled from a woman aged 40 to 50 in good health. Some clones in this sample may be carry-over from other donors' samples. The rearrangement links TRBV27 to TRBJ1-5; 10 bases map to TRBD1. The specimen was PBMCs. CDR3 nucleotide sequence: TGTGCCAGTCACCCTTCGGGACAGGGGAATCAGCCCCAGCATTTT. Translated: CASHPSGQGNQPQHF.